The 15 T cell receptor beta chains listed next were all sequenced from one sample in a study of CD8 T cells in ankylosing spondylitis. Whole-study results and caveats: Ankylosing spondylitis blood appeared to be characterized by a TCR beta motif of several highly homologous variants.

Their cognate antigens are unknown. TCRdb re-analysed the 5' RACE reads in MiXCR, keeping a single row per CDR3 protein. The sample holds 800,000 to 900,000 distinct CDR3 sequences, about 10% seen once. Sequencing was performed on blood, either unsorted or a sorted T cell fraction (not recorded which). The receptors derive from a male donor with ankylosing spondylitis.

V and J are TRBV20-1 and TRBJ2-3, with D perhaps matching TRBD1 or TRBD2 (5 bases each). Germline V gene data show CDR1 as DFQATT and CDR2 as SNEGSKA (reference sequence). This CDR3 contains 15 residues. Trimming took off 5 bases at V and 5 bases at J, with 20 bases between the two ends. The CDR3 DNA reads as TGCAGTGCTCCGAACCCCTCCGGGGCCGGAGATACGCAGTATTTT. Residues: CSAPNPSGAGDTQYF.

The chain couples TRBV12-3 or TRBV12-4 to TRBJ2-3; 8 nucleotides line up with TRBD2. The CDR3 spans 18 residues. V dropped 3 bases and J dropped 0; count of bases not matched to a gene: 11. CDR3 loop: CASSLGGSGISSTDTQYF. The CDR3 bases are TGTGCCAGCAGTTTGGGCGGTAGCGGGATCTCTAGCACAGATACGCAGTATTTT.

This clonotype has a count of ten or more. The genes are TRBV12-3 or TRBV12-4 and TRBJ2-1; D possibly corresponds to TRBD2 (7 bases). V was trimmed by 1 base and J by 8 bases, leaving 12 bases between them. The CDR3 loop spans 14 amino acids. CDR3 protein: CASSLGGGSYEQFF. CDR3 nucleotides: TGTGCCAGCAGTTTAGGCGGGGGCAGTTATGAGCAGTTCTTC.

This clonotype has only a few counts. This chain joins TRBV7-2 and TRBJ1-5, with D tentatively TRBD1 (5 bases). The V end lost 5 bases, the J end lost 3 bases, and 17 bases lay between the germline ends. The CDR3 length is 16 residues. In germline, CDR1 is SGHTA, CDR2 FQGNSA. The CDR3 DNA is TGTGCCAGCAGCCTCCTTGTTGGGACTAACAATCAGCCCCAGCATTTT. Its protein is CASSLLVGTNNQPQHF.

This chain joins TRBV4-3 and TRBJ2-3, with 7 bases matching TRBD1. CDR3 size: 13 residues. The germline V gene has CDR1 LGHNA and CDR2 YSLEER. After removal of 5 bases from V and 4 bases from J, the junction contained 3 bases not matched to a gene. CDR3 loop: CASSEQGSDTQYF. In nucleotides, the CDR3 is TGCGCCAGCAGCGAACAGGGGTCAGATACGCAGTATTTT.

The V call is TRBV20-1, the J call TRBJ2-1, with 9 bases that match TRBD1. Germline V gene data show CDR1 as DFQATT and CDR2 as SNEGSKA (reference sequence). V was pared by 6 bases and J by 7 bases, with 10 bases of the junction left unmatched. The CDR3 has 14 residues. The CDR3 reads CSATYRGHRNEQFF. The DNA of the CDR3 is TGCAGTGCGACTTACAGGGGGCACAGGAATGAGCAGTTCTTC.

The chain links TRBV20-1 to TRBJ2-2, with 9 bases aligning to TRBD1. CDR1 DFQATT and CDR2 SNEGSKA come from the germline V gene (reference sequence). The CDR3 length is 14 residues. After removal of 6 bases from V and 4 bases from J, the junction contained 6 bases not matched to a gene. CDR3 residues: CSARDRETTGELFF. Written as DNA, the CDR3 is TGCAGTGCGAGGGACAGGGAGACCACCGGGGAGCTGTTTTTT.

This chain connects TRBV28 to TRBJ2-2, with 10 bases lining up with TRBD1. Germline CDR1 and CDR2: MDHEN and SYDVKM. Unmatched junction bases numbered 3, after V lost 2 bases and J lost 3 bases. The CDR3 extends over 16 amino acids. The CDR3 loop reads CASSLGGTGDTGELFF. The CDR3 DNA reads as TGTGCCAGCAGTTTAGGCGGGACAGGGGACACCGGGGAGCTGTTTTTT. The entire variable domain, with the rest obtained from reference TRBV28 and TRBJ2-2, is as follows: DVKVTQSSRYLVKRTGEKVFLECVQDMDHENMFWYRQDPGLGLRLIYFSYDVKMKEKGDIPEGYSVSREKKERFSLILESASTNQTSMYLCASSLGGTGDTGELFFGEGSRLTVL.

The gene calls are TRBV3-1 and TRBJ1-2; D call uncertain. Trimming shortened V by 3 bases and J by 8 bases, and 16 bases separated the two germline ends. There are 14 residues in the CDR3. Germline-derived CDR1 and CDR2 are LGHDT and YNNKEL (reference sequence). In DNA, the CDR3 is TGTGCCAGCAGCCATACCGGAGGCCCTGGGGGCTACACCTTC. It yields the protein CASSHTGGPGGYTF.

Only a few counts were recorded for this clonotype. The chain combines TRBV7-6 with TRBJ1-4, with a possible D match to TRBD1 (6 bases). The ends were cut back, 2 bases at V and 7 bases at J, with 11 bases in the middle. Germline V gene lookup returns CDR1 SGHVS and CDR2 FNYEAQ. This CDR3 contains 14 residues. CDR3 loop: CASSLTGRPEKLFF. In DNA form, the CDR3 reads TGTGCCAGCAGCTTAACAGGGAGGCCTGAAAAACTGTTTTTT. Using reference TRBV7-6 and TRBJ1-4 for the parts outside the CDR3, the full variable domain is GAGVSQSPRYKVTKRGQDVALRCDPISGHVSLYWYRQALGQGPEFLTYFNYEAQQDKSGLPNDRFSAERPEGSISTLTIQRTEQRDSAMYRCASSLTGRPEKLFFGSGTQLSVL.

This clonotype has a handful of counts. The genes are TRBV5-1 and TRBJ2-3; no definite D call. V was trimmed by 6 bases and J by 2 bases, leaving 16 bases between them. Per the germline V gene, CDR1 is SGHRS and CDR2 is YFSETQ. CDR3 length: 15 residues. DNA of the CDR3: TGCGCCAGCATGCGATCGGCGACCCTCACAGATACGCAGTATTTT. This sequence encodes CASMRSATLTDTQYF.

This clonotype was observed many times. This chain joins TRBV28 and TRBJ1-2, with 7 bases lining up with TRBD1. V lost 2 bases and J lost 3; bases outside the gene matches: 6. Germline loops: CDR1 MDHEN, CDR2 SYDVKM. This CDR3 is 15 amino acids long. Written as DNA, the CDR3 is TGTGCCAGCAGTTTAGGGACAGCCCTTTACTATGGCTACACCTTC. The encoded protein is CASSLGTALYYGYTF.

There are a few counts of this clonotype. This rearrangement joins TRBV6-2 or TRBV6-3 to TRBJ2-4, with D perhaps matching TRBD1 (5 bases). V dropped 6 bases and J dropped 5 bases, with 14 bases sitting between them. This CDR3 is 14 amino acids long. Germline V gives CDR1 MNHEY, CDR2 SVGEGT. The CDR3 sequence is CASRRGSPQNIQYF. DNA for the CDR3: TGTGCCAGCAGAAGGGGTTCGCCCCAAAACATTCAGTACTTC.

The CDR3, as DNA: TGTGCTAGTGGTTTGGTAAAGGATGGAGAGAGCTCCTACAATGAGCAGTTCTTC. It encodes CASGLVKDGESSYNEQFF. The chain recombines TRBV12-5 with TRBJ2-1, with D uncertain. This CDR3 contains 18 residues. CDR1 is LGHNT and CDR2 is FRNRAP in the germline V gene. V was cut by 0 bases and J by 0 bases, with 15 bases left in between.

This clonotype was counted at least ten times. The V call is TRBV29-1, the J call TRBJ2-1; 10 bases fit TRBD2. The CDR3 extends over 17 amino acids. Trimming removed 1 base from V and 0 bases from J; junction bases left unmatched: 6. Germline V CDR1 and CDR2: SQVTM, ANQGSEA. The CDR3 sequence: CSVEGTSGPSSYNEQFF. CDR3 DNA: TGCAGCGTTGAAGGGACTAGCGGACCAAGCTCCTACAATGAGCAGTTCTTC.